This passage covers 11 T cell receptor beta chains from one sample sequenced in a study of cytomegalovirus exposure and HLA in healthy donors. The PCR had 60 Vbeta and 13 Jbeta primers. TCRdb keeps only in-frame clones here, not all; method: immunoSEQ multiplex PCR. This table holds approximately 160,000 clones, 60% to 85% found once. Sequences were obtained from PBMCs. These receptors were obtained from a woman in her fifties or sixties in good health and CMV-seropositive.

The genes are TRBV29-1 and TRBJ2-2, with 7 bases lining up with TRBD1. The CDR3 contains 13 residues. Germline loops: CDR1 SQVTM, CDR2 ANQGSEA. The J segment lost 4 bases and the V segment lost 5 bases, leaving 4 bases of the junction unmatched. CDR3 loop: CSVRQGGTGELFF. Written as DNA, the CDR3 is TGCAGCGTTAGACAGGGCGGCACCGGGGAGCTGTTTTTT.

V is TRBV5-5 and J is TRBJ1-4; D perhaps matches TRBD1 (6 bases). The germline V gene encodes CDR1 SGHKS and CDR2 YYEKEE (reference sequence). There are 16 residues in the CDR3. V was pared by 0 bases and J by 7 bases, with 16 bases between. CDR3 sequence reads: CASSLGTARGSEKLFF. The CDR3 nucleotides are TGTGCCAGCAGCTTGGGGACAGCTAGGGGAAGTGAAAAACTGTTTTTT.

The genes are TRBV6-5 and TRBJ2-7, with D uncertain. This CDR3 comprises 14 residues. Germline V lookup: CDR1 MNHEY, CDR2 SVGAGI. V lost 5 bases and J 1 base, leaving 12 bases between the germline ends. CDR3 sequence reads: CASSAQVGSYEQYF. Written as DNA, the CDR3 is TGTGCCAGCAGTGCCCAGGTCGGATCCTACGAGCAGTACTTC.

The chain has TRBV4-3 and TRBJ1-1; D gene unclear. The V gene lost 0 bases and the J gene lost 3 bases, with 11 bases spanning the gap. Germline V gives CDR1 LGHNA, CDR2 YSLEER. The CDR3 extends over 15 amino acids. The CDR3 is CASSQEYFLDTEAFF. As DNA, the CDR3 is TGCGCCAGCAGCCAAGAATACTTTCTCGACACTGAAGCTTTCTTT.

This chain joins TRBV6-5 and TRBJ1-1, with D possibly TRBD1 on 5 matching bases. Trimming shortened V by 7 bases and J by 2 bases, and 11 bases separated the two germline ends. Germline V gene sequence: CDR1 MNHEY, CDR2 SVGAGI. The CDR3 loop spans 13 amino acids. CDR3 in amino acids: CASTLQGNTEAFF. Here the CDR3 DNA reads TGTGCCAGCACCTTGCAGGGAAACACTGAAGCTTTCTTT.

This clone was recorded once. The V call is TRBV11-2, the J call TRBJ1-2; a possible D gene is TRBD1 (6 bases). Trimming removed 5 bases from V and 1 base from J, with 11 bases in between. CDR1 and CDR2 (germline): SGHAT, FQNNGV. This CDR3 has 14 amino acids. The CDR3 sequence is CASSEGGHNYGYTF. Written as DNA, the CDR3 is TGTGCCAGCAGCGAAGGGGGACATAACTATGGCTACACCTTC.

This clone was seen a single time. The V call is TRBV5-4, the J call TRBJ2-7; 7 nucleotides line up with TRBD1. V was clipped by 3 bases and J by 9 bases; unmatched bases: 18. The germline gives CDR1 SGHNT, CDR2 YYREEE (reference sequence). There are 16 residues in the CDR3. In DNA, the CDR3 is TGTGCCAGCAGCTCCCACGGACCGGGACAGATATACCGGCAGTACTTC. The encoded protein is CASSSHGPGQIYRQYF.

The V and J genes are TRBV28 and TRBJ2-1, with D unclear. Per germline, CDR1 MDHEN and CDR2 SYDVKM. CDR3 length: 12 amino acids. V shed 8 bases and J shed 4 bases, with 9 bases lying between them. CDR3 nucleotides: TGTGCCAGCGTAACATCTTACAATGAGCAGTTCTTC. Its translation is CASVTSYNEQFF. Supplemented by reference TRBV28 and TRBJ2-1, the full variable domain reads DVKVTQSSRYLVKRTGEKVFLECVQDMDHENMFWYRQDPGLGLRLIYFSYDVKMKEKGDIPEGYSVSREKKERFSLILESASTNQTSMYLCASVTSYNEQFFGPGTRLTVL.

This clone turned up a few times. The CDR3 is CASSQTGIGEKLFF. The DNA of the CDR3 is TGTGCCAGTAGTCAAACAGGGATCGGGGAAAAACTGTTTTTT. The gene calls are TRBV19 and TRBJ1-4; D is perhaps TRBD1 (6 bases). This CDR3 region has 14 residues. V was cut by 5 bases and J by 8 bases, with 15 bases left in between. Germline values: CDR1 LNHDA, CDR2 SQIVND (reference sequence).

This sequence joins TRBV29-1 and TRBJ1-4, with a tentative D call TRBD1 (5 bases). This CDR3 spans 13 amino acids. Germline loops: CDR1 SQVTM, CDR2 ANQGSEA. The germline V and J ends were trimmed by 2 bases and 8 bases, with 12 bases remaining between them. The CDR3 bases are TGCAGCGTTGAAAAATCCCAGGGAGAAAAACTGTTTTTT. Protein sequence: CSVEKSQGEKLFF.

This chain uses TRBV7-2 with TRBJ2-2, with TRBD1 identical over 9 bases. V dropped 11 bases and J dropped 3; count of bases not matched to a gene: 7. Germline V gene data show CDR1 as SGHTA and CDR2 as FQGNSA. The CDR3 is 14 residues long. The CDR3, as DNA: TGTGCCGCCCAGGACAGGGGCGACACCGGGGAGCTGTTTTTT. This gives the protein CAAQDRGDTGELFF.